The source of this TCR beta chain is a study of T cells in Graves' hyperthyroidism and ophthalmopathy. Patients aged 18 to 65 had newly diagnosed hyperthyroidism that had lasted under 2 months. The CDR3 runs 13 residues. Germline V gene data show CDR1 as MNHEY and CDR2 as SMNVEV (reference sequence). The ends lost 6 bases at V and 2 bases at J; junction bases unmatched: 2. RNA transcripts served as the template for amplifying TCR beta CDR3 regions. During a first-round RT-PCR of the TCR CDR3, the HTBI primer set was used. TCRdb recomputed calls from the multiplex PCR reads with MiXCR, one row per CDR3 protein. The table records some 350,000 distinct CDR3 sequences, about a sixth of them present only once. This clonotype was observed many times.

Sequencing was carried out using blood. This TCR was recovered from a woman between 18 and 29 years old with Graves' hyperthyroidism that later progressed to Graves' ophthalmopathy. The chain links TRBV27 to TRBJ2-7, with TRBD1 matching over 9 bases. CDR3 region: CASSGDRAYEQYF. The CDR3 bases are TGTGCCAGCAGCGGGGACAGGGCCTACGAGCAGTACTTC.